This TCR beta chain was profiled in a study of blood T cell repertoires in COVID-19. CDR3 length equals 16 residues. V was clipped by 5 bases and J by 4 bases; unmatched bases: 7. Germline V gene data show CDR1 as SGHTA and CDR2 as FQGTGA. Some clones are missing from TCRdb's copy, which holds only in-frame ones; the method was immunoSEQ multiplex PCR. The table shows 75,000 to 100,000 clones, with roughly 86% occurring only once. This chain joins TRBV7-3 and TRBJ2-1, with 11 bases lining up with TRBD2. The sequence came from a human donor in a cohort sampled during active COVID-19. The sequencing input was peripheral blood. CDR3 in amino acids: CASSPGGTSGYNEQFF. DNA for the CDR3: TGTGCCAGCAGCCCCGGGGGGACTAGCGGTTACAATGAGCAGTTCTTC.